The T cell receptor (beta chain) described here comes from a study of cytomegalovirus exposure and HLA in healthy donors. 13 Jbeta primers and 60 Vbeta primers were used for the PCR. Assay: immunoSEQ multiplex PCR; the TCRdb copy retains only in-frame clones and omits some. The profile shows some 70,000 clones, about 84% of them singletons. Sequencing was performed on PBMCs. This TCR came from a man between 18 and 35 years old in good health and CMV-seropositive.

CDR3 sequence reads: CASSVAVNTEAFF. CDR3 DNA: TGTGCCAGCAGCGTGGCGGTGAACACTGAAGCTTTCTTT. The chain joins TRBV9 to TRBJ1-1; D is unresolved. Deletions cut 2 bases from V and 0 bases from J, with 5 bases between. Per the germline V gene, CDR1 is SGDLS and CDR2 is YYNGEE. This CDR3 region has 13 residues.